What follows is one TCR beta chain and its context. As yet, its antigen is unknown. Study outcomes and limitations: The larger cohort examined one V-J beta rearrangement, not whole repertoires.

Naive CD4+ cells had CD25+ Tregs removed. Germline V gene lookup returns CDR1 SGHRS and CDR2 YFSETQ. The CDR3 sequence is 14 residues long. V was cut by 0 bases and J by 2 bases, with 8 bases left in between. After constant-region reverse-primer amplification, full-length variable regions underwent semi-nested PCR with Nested Universal Primer A. TCRdb itself ran the 5' RACE reads through MiXCR, one entry per CDR3 protein. The sample shows 40,000 to 65,000 distinct CDR3 sequences, around 26% of them seen only once. Material for sequencing was tumor-infiltrating naive CD4+ T cells sorted from the breast tumor. Specified subset: naive CD4+ T cells, CD4+CD45RA+CD25-. This receptor was identified in a female donor with breast cancer. This chain links TRBV5-1 with TRBJ2-5, with D perhaps assigned TRBD1 or TRBD2 (6 bases each). The CDR3 region has the DNA TGCGCCAGCAGCTTGGGGGGGGCTCAAGAGACCCAGTACTTC. Translated: CASSLGGAQETQYF. The full variable domain, in which reference TRBV5-1 and TRBJ2-5 provide the parts outside the CDR3, is KAGVTQTPRYLIKTRGQQVTLSCSPISGHRSVSWYQQTPGQGLQFLFEYFSETQRNKGNFPGRFSGRQFSNSRSEMNVSTLELGDSALYLCASSLGGAQETQYFGPGTRLLVL.